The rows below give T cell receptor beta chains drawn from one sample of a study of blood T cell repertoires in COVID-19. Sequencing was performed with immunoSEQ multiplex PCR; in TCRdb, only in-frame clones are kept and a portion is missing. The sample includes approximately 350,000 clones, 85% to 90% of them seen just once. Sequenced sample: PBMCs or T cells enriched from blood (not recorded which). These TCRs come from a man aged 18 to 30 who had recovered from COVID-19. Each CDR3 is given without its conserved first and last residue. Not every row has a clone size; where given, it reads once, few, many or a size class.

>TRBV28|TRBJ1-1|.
ASLDRGNTEAF
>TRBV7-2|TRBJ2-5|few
ASLPGLEVETQY
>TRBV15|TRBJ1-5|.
ATSRDGTVNQPQH
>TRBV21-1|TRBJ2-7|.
ASSSTGCDEQY
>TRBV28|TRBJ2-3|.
ASSFSRAGPGADTQY
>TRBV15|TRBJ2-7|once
ATSRDRGYEQY
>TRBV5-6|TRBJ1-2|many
ASSLAVNYGYT
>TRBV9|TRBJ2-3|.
ASSPLAGATTDTQY
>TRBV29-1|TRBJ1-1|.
SVRQGAQGRQAF
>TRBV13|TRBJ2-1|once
ASSLEGATTNEQF
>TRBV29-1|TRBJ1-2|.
SVEDRGGYT
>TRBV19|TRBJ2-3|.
ASSIGDRVTDTQY
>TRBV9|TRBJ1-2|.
ASSAQGDNYGYT
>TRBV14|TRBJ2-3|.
ASSQFMGARDV
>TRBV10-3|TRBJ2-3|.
AIREDRVADTQY
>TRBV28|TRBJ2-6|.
ASSYSSGANVLT
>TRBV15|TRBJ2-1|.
ATSRGQSSYNEQF
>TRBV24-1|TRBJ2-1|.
ATEGGSTEQF
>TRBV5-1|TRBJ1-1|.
ASSFGSSARTEAF
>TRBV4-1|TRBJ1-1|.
ASSYAGTVNTEAF
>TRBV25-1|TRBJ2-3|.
ASTPVAGVLSDTQY
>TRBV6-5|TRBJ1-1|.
ASSYSDRGLNTEAF
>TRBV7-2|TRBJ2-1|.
ASSFWTSKRNNEQF
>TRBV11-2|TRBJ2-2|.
ASSLGQGNTGELF
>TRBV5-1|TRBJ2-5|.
ASSPGQPQETQY
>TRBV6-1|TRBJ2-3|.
ASSEDRSSTDTQY
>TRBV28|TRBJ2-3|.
ASSLRTSGRADTQY
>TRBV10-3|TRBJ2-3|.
AISGTSGADTQY